A selection of T cell receptor beta chains follows, all from one sample in a study of blood T cell repertoires in COVID-19. Method: immunoSEQ multiplex PCR; TCRdb's copy keeps in-frame clones and lacks some. The sample yields around 150,000 clones, 70% to 85% seen once. Sequenced input: peripheral blood. These receptors originate from a woman older than 75 with acute or convalescent COVID-19. Each CDR3 is given with its conserved first and last residue.

V	J	CDR3
TRBV19	TRBJ1-1	CASSGYNTEAFF
TRBV5-1	TRBJ2-2	CASSFRTSGRMDTGELFF
TRBV3-1/TRBV3-2	TRBJ2-1	CASSHDGSGYNEQFF
TRBV29-1	TRBJ2-1	CSDQGASHNEQFF
TRBV23-1	TRBJ2-5	CASSQPTGQGYRETQYF
TRBV3-1/TRBV3-2	TRBJ1-2	CASSRRGANYGYTF
TRBV5-4	TRBJ2-7	CASSPGQVIYEQYF
TRBV30	TRBJ1-1	CARDRARNTEAFF
TRBV30	TRBJ2-5	CAWSGTWGGKETQYF
TRBV27	TRBJ2-1	CARPLGLAAVEQFF
TRBV30	TRBJ2-1	CAWSVVGGLWNEQFF
TRBV2	TRBJ1-1	CASSLNGGGTEAFF
TRBV7-9	TRBJ2-1	CASSLAGRNNEQFF
TRBV29-1	TRBJ2-3	CSVGTGAPTDTQYF